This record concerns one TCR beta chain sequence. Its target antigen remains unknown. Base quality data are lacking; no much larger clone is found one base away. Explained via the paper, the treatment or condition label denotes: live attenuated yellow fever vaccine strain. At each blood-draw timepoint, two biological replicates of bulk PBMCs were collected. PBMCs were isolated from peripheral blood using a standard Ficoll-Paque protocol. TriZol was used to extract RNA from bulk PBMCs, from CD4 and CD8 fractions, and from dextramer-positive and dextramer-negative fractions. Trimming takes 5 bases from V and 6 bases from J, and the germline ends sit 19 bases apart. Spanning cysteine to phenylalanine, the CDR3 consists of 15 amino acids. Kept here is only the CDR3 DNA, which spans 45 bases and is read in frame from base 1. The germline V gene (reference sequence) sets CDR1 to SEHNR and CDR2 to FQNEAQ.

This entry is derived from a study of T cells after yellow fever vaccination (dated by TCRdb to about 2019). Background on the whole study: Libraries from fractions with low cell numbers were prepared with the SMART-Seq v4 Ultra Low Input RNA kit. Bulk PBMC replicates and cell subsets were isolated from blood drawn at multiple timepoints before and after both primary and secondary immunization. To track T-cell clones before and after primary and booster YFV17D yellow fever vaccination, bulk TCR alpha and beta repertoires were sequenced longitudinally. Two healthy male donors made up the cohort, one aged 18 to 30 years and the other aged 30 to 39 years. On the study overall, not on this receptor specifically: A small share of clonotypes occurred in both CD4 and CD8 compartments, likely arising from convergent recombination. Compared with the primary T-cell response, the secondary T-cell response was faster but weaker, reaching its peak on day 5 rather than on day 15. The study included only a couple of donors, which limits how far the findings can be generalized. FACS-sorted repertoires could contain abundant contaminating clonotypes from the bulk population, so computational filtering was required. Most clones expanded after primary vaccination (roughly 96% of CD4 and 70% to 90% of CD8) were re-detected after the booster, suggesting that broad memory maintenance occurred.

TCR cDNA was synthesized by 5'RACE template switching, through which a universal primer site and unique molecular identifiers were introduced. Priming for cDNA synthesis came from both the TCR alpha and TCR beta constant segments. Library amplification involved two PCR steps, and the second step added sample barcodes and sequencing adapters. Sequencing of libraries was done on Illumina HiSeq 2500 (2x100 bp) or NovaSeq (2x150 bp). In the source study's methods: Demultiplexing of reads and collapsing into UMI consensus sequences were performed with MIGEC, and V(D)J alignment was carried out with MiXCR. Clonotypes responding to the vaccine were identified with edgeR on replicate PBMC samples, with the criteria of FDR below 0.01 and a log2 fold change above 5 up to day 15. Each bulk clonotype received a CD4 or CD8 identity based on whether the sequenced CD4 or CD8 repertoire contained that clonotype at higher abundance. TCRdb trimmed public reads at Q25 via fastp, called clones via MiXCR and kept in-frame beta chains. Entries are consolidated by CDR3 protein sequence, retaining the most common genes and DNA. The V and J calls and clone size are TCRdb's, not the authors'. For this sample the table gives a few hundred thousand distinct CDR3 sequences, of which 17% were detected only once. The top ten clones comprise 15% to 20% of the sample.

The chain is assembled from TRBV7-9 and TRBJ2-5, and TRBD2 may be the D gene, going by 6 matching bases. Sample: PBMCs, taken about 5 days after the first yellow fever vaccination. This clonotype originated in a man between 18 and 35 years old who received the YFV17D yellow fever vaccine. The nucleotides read TGTGCCAGCAGCACAAACAGGAGGAGGGCCAAGACCCAGTACTTC. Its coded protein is CASSTNRRRAKTQYF.